The rows below give T cell receptor beta chains drawn from one sample of a study of blood T cells in healthy people across ages. MiXCR, applied by TCRdb to the 5' RACE reads, yields one record per CDR3 protein. The sample includes some 560,000 distinct CDR3 sequences, around a quarter of them seen just once. These data also featured in a second study, about T cells of mothers and their children.

Specimen: blood. All receptors derive from a boy between 2 and 10 years old in good health. CDR3s include the opening cysteine and the closing phenylalanine or tryptophan. The order of the fields is J gene, clone size, D gene, V gene, CDR3 protein, CDR3 DNA. D genes are given only for firm matches. Expanded clones are given a class, and other clones once, few, many or no size at all.

j_gene: TRBJ2-5; abundance: -; d_gene: TRBD1; v_gene: TRBV29-1; CDR3aa: CSVESPGQPRGEIQYF; CDR3nt: TGCAGCGTTGAATCGCCGGGACAGCCCCGTGGAGAGATCCAGTACTTC
j_gene: TRBJ2-3; abundance: -; d_gene: -; v_gene: TRBV3-1; CDR3aa: CASTQTRISTDTQYF; CDR3nt: TGTGCCAGCACCCAAACCAGGATTAGCACAGATACGCAGTATTTT
j_gene: TRBJ2-7; abundance: few; d_gene: -; v_gene: TRBV5-1; CDR3aa: CASSLARESPYEQYF; CDR3nt: TGCGCCAGCAGCTTGGCCAGGGAGAGTCCCTACGAGCAGTACTTC
j_gene: TRBJ2-6; abundance: few; d_gene: -; v_gene: TRBV4-3; CDR3aa: CASSPTHSGANVLTF; CDR3nt: TGCGCCAGCAGCCCAACCCACTCTGGGGCCAACGTCCTGACTTTC
j_gene: TRBJ2-3; abundance: -; d_gene: TRBD1; v_gene: TRBV7-9; CDR3aa: CASSQSGGLTDTQYF; CDR3nt: TGTGCCAGCAGCCAATCAGGGGGCCTCACAGATACGCAGTATTTT
j_gene: TRBJ2-5; abundance: few; d_gene: -; v_gene: TRBV20-1; CDR3aa: CSARDWARGQETQYF; CDR3nt: TGCAGTGCTAGAGATTGGGCACGAGGCCAAGAGACCCAGTACTTC
j_gene: TRBJ2-5; abundance: -; d_gene: TRBD2; v_gene: TRBV15; CDR3aa: CATRAGLAGETETQYF; CDR3nt: TGTGCCACCCGGGCAGGACTAGCGGGGGAGACAGAGACCCAGTACTTC
j_gene: TRBJ1-2; abundance: few; d_gene: -; v_gene: TRBV2; CDR3aa: CASRGSGGTF; CDR3nt: TGTGCCAGCAGGGGGAGCGGCGGCACCTTC
j_gene: TRBJ2-7; abundance: once; d_gene: -; v_gene: TRBV5-4; CDR3aa: CASSLFGRETYEQYF; CDR3nt: TGTGCCAGCAGCTTATTCGGCCGGGAAACCTACGAGCAGTACTTC
j_gene: TRBJ2-7; abundance: -; d_gene: TRBD1; v_gene: TRBV29-1; CDR3aa: CSVEGTGSSYEQYF; CDR3nt: TGCAGCGTTGAAGGGACAGGGAGCTCCTACGAGCAGTACTTC
j_gene: TRBJ2-2; abundance: -; d_gene: TRBD2; v_gene: TRBV7-2; CDR3aa: CASSLRRLAGVTGELFF; CDR3nt: TGTGCCAGCAGCTTAAGGAGGCTAGCGGGCGTCACCGGGGAGCTGTTTTTT
j_gene: TRBJ1-1; abundance: -; d_gene: -; v_gene: TRBV20-1; CDR3aa: CSAVPRRRNTEAFF; CDR3nt: TGCAGTGCCGTCCCCCGTCGCCGTAACACTGAAGCTTTCTTT
j_gene: TRBJ2-1; abundance: -; d_gene: -; v_gene: TRBV12-3/TRBV12-4; CDR3aa: CASKPWGSSYNEQFF; CDR3nt: TGTGCCAGCAAACCATGGGGGAGCTCCTACAATGAGCAGTTCTTC
j_gene: TRBJ2-1; abundance: -; d_gene: TRBD2; v_gene: TRBV11-3; CDR3aa: CASSFSGVAYNEQFF; CDR3nt: TGTGCCAGCAGCTTTAGCGGGGTCGCCTACAATGAGCAGTTCTTC
j_gene: TRBJ1-3; abundance: -; d_gene: -; v_gene: TRBV20-1; CDR3aa: CSARDFSYSGNTIYF; CDR3nt: TGCAGTGCTAGAGATTTCAGCTACTCTGGAAACACCATATATTTT
j_gene: TRBJ1-2; abundance: -; d_gene: -; v_gene: TRBV10-2; CDR3aa: CASRPIADGYTF; CDR3nt: TGCGCCAGCAGGCCGATCGCGGATGGCTACACCTTC
j_gene: TRBJ2-3; abundance: -; d_gene: -; v_gene: TRBV5-1; CDR3aa: CASSLDGTMGDTQYF; CDR3nt: TGCGCCAGCAGCTTGGATGGGACCATGGGAGATACGCAGTATTTT
j_gene: TRBJ1-4; abundance: -; d_gene: -; v_gene: TRBV6-5; CDR3aa: CASSYIGARHEKLFF; CDR3nt: TGTGCCAGCAGTTACATAGGGGCTAGGCATGAAAAACTGTTTTTT
j_gene: TRBJ2-1; abundance: few; d_gene: TRBD2; v_gene: TRBV7-9; CDR3aa: CASKNRDYPNSYNEQFF; CDR3nt: TGTGCCAGTAAAAACCGGGACTATCCCAACTCCTACAATGAGCAGTTCTTC
j_gene: TRBJ2-3; abundance: -; d_gene: TRBD2; v_gene: TRBV2; CDR3aa: CASSEWEGLSTDTQYF; CDR3nt: TGTGCCAGCAGTGAGTGGGAGGGCCTCTCCACAGATACGCAGTATTTT
j_gene: TRBJ2-1; abundance: many; d_gene: -; v_gene: TRBV14; CDR3aa: CASSQDFRPVFSYNEQFF; CDR3nt: TGTGCCAGCAGCCAAGATTTTCGGCCGGTCTTCTCCTACAATGAGCAGTTCTTC
j_gene: TRBJ2-7; abundance: -; d_gene: -; v_gene: TRBV10-3; CDR3aa: CAILVEGYEQYF; CDR3nt: TGTGCCATCCTGGTAGAGGGCTACGAGCAGTACTTC
j_gene: TRBJ2-3; abundance: many; d_gene: TRBD2; v_gene: TRBV7-9; CDR3aa: CASSSSGRGTDTQYF; CDR3nt: TGTGCCAGCAGCTCCAGCGGGAGGGGGACAGATACGCAGTATTTT
j_gene: TRBJ2-5; abundance: few; d_gene: TRBD1; v_gene: TRBV15; CDR3aa: CATSRGGQGLQETQYF; CDR3nt: TGTGCCACCAGCAGAGGGGGACAGGGCCTCCAAGAGACCCAGTACTTC
j_gene: TRBJ2-5; abundance: once; d_gene: -; v_gene: TRBV27; CDR3aa: CASSSGMGPGTQYF; CDR3nt: TGTGCCAGCAGTTCTGGGATGGGGCCAGGGACCCAGTACTTC
j_gene: TRBJ2-6; abundance: -; d_gene: TRBD1; v_gene: TRBV9; CDR3aa: CASSSTITGAGANVLTF; CDR3nt: TGTGCCAGCAGCTCAACCATCACAGGGGCTGGGGCCAACGTCCTGACTTTC
j_gene: TRBJ2-5; abundance: -; d_gene: TRBD2; v_gene: TRBV7-2; CDR3aa: CASSVGLAGGGTQYF; CDR3nt: TGTGCCAGCAGCGTGGGACTAGCGGGAGGAGGGACCCAGTACTTC
j_gene: TRBJ2-7; abundance: -; d_gene: TRBD2; v_gene: TRBV20-1; CDR3aa: CSARQGLAGGFHEQYF; CDR3nt: TGCAGTGCTAGGCAGGGACTAGCGGGAGGATTCCACGAGCAGTACTTC
j_gene: TRBJ2-7; abundance: few; d_gene: -; v_gene: TRBV6-5; CDR3aa: CASSYFQPPYEQYF; CDR3nt: TGTGCCAGCAGTTACTTTCAGCCCCCCTACGAGCAGTACTTC
j_gene: TRBJ2-5; abundance: few; d_gene: -; v_gene: TRBV7-9; CDR3aa: CASSLISGQETQYF; CDR3nt: TGTGCCAGCAGCTTAATCAGCGGTCAAGAGACCCAGTACTTC
j_gene: TRBJ2-1; abundance: -; d_gene: TRBD2; v_gene: TRBV29-1; CDR3aa: CSVPGTSGSYNEQFF; CDR3nt: TGCAGCGTGCCGGGGACTAGCGGTTCCTACAATGAGCAGTTCTTC
j_gene: TRBJ2-7; abundance: few; d_gene: -; v_gene: TRBV4-3; CDR3aa: CASSQETLSYEQYF; CDR3nt: TGCGCCAGCAGCCAAGAGACACTCTCCTACGAGCAGTACTTC